This TCR beta chain appears in the sequencing data of a study of cytomegalovirus exposure and HLA in healthy donors. Losses at the gene ends were 3 bases for V and 0 bases for J; bases not matched to a gene: 13. There are 17 residues in the CDR3. Germline V gene sequence: CDR1 GTSNPN, CDR2 SVGIG (reference sequence). As regards this clone: The antigen is unknown.

Study findings and constraints: Altogether, 170 or so TCR beta chains were recorded as cytomegalovirus-associated. Follow-up analysis seemed to connect common viral pathogens with several of the most significant clusters identified.

The PCR used 60 Vbeta and 13 Jbeta primers. Using immunoSEQ multiplex PCR, the repertoire was profiled, and TCRdb retains in-frame clones only, with some absent. The profile shows 140,000 to 150,000 clones, about 72% of them singletons. This sequence originates from a middle-aged man in good health and CMV-seronegative. Sequencing input: PBMCs. The gene calls are TRBV30 and TRBJ1-2; 7 bases align to TRBD1. CDR3 sequence (DNA): TGTGCCTGGAGGGTAGGCCGGGACAGAAAGACTAACTATGGCTACACCTTC. This sequence encodes CAWRVGRDRKTNYGYTF.